This T cell receptor beta chain was obtained from a study of T cell responses to AZD1222 COVID-19 vaccine. The overall study: Researchers grouped second doses given at about 4 or about 12 weeks into one pool. Study outcomes and limitations: Sampling captured repertoires only after the peak T cell response. Just a handful of AZD1222 recipients tested seropositive at baseline. Spike-specific TCR breadth and depth were elevated following two AZD1222 doses.

Assay used: immunoSEQ multiplex PCR; TCRdb lists only in-frame clones, some missing. Among 120,000 or so clones, around 90% were seen once, and the ten largest hold 5% to 6%. Concerning this clone itself: What it binds is unknown.

The CDR3 runs 15 residues. Trimming took 6 bases from V and 0 from J, leaving 11 bases between them. Germline lookup yields CDR1 KGHSH and CDR2 LQKENI. The TCR was taken from an adult in good health. Here the sequenced sample was peripheral blood, taken on day 0 of AZD1222 vaccination. The rearrangement uses TRBV18 and TRBJ2-2, with D perhaps matching TRBD2 (6 bases). For the CDR3, the DNA is TGTGCCAGCTCCCCCGGGACTGCGAACACCGGGGAGCTGTTTTTT. It encodes CASSPGTANTGELFF.